This T cell receptor beta chain was obtained from a study of identical twins. Whole-study findings and limits: Invariant cells of the MAIT and iNKT types might have partly distorted the zero-insertion analyses. There were fewer insertions in abundant cord blood beta clonotypes, but memory repertoires showed no such pattern. Out-of-frame beta sequences exhibited a weaker degree of excess twin sharing.

Turning to this clonotype: Its antigen is currently unknown.

TCRdb passed the 5' RACE reads through MiXCR, listing each CDR3 protein once. This sample has roughly 690,000 distinct CDR3 sequences, with roughly 6.2% found just once. The sequenced sample was naive T cells sorted from blood. The clonotype comes from a man aged 18 to 35 in good health.

DNA of the CDR3: TGTGCCAGCAGATGGACAGGGGAAGAGACCCAGTACTTC. Its translation: CASRWTGEETQYF. The chain couples TRBV28 to TRBJ2-5; 9 bases align to TRBD1. The CDR3 has 13 residues. Germline CDR1 is MDHEN and CDR2 is SYDVKM. With V trimmed by 6 bases and J by 3 bases, 2 bases remained unmatched.